Presented here are 8 T cell receptor beta chains from one specimen sequenced in a study of blood T cells in healthy people across ages. The authors ran a second PCR of about 7 to 11 cycles using a sample-barcoded 5' primer and a J-beta primer mix. TCRdb passed the 5' RACE reads through MiXCR, listing each CDR3 protein once. The table has hundreds of thousands of distinct CDR3 sequences, roughly 29% seen once; the top ten hold 29%. Sequences were obtained from blood. These receptors came from a woman in her 70s in good health.

This clonotype was seen at least ten times. The rearrangement links TRBV28 to TRBJ2-7; D not resolved. Germline V CDR1 and CDR2: MDHEN, SYDVKM. The CDR3 extends over 12 amino acids. The V and J ends lost 8 bases and 1 base respectively, with 9 bases between them. The CDR3 region has the DNA TGTGCCAGCGGACCGACATCCTACGAGCAGTACTTC. It is translated as CASGPTSYEQYF.

The rearrangement links TRBV7-3 to TRBJ2-5; no reliable D call. This CDR3 is 16 amino acids long. The V and J ends lost 4 bases and 2 bases respectively, with 17 bases between them. CDR1 SGHTA and CDR2 FQGTGA come from the germline V gene. The CDR3 DNA is TGTGCCAGCAGCTCTGACCTCCGGGCCCTACAAGAGACCCAGTACTTC. Its translation: CASSSDLRALQETQYF. The full variable domain, its missing parts supplied by reference TRBV7-3 and TRBJ2-5, is GAGVSQTPSNKVTEKGKYVELRCDPISGHTALYWYRQSLGQGPEFLIYFQGTGAADDSGLPNDRFFAVRPEGSVSTLKIQRTERGDSAVYLCASSSDLRALQETQYFGPGTRLLVL.

The genes are TRBV5-1 and TRBJ2-1; D not certain. Trimming stripped 0 bases from V and 4 bases from J, with 11 bases between. Per the germline V gene, CDR1 is SGHRS and CDR2 is YFSETQ. This CDR3 is 15 amino acids long. Written as DNA, the CDR3 is TGCGCCAGCAGCTTGGATCCTATCCCATACAATGAGCAGTTCTTC. Amino acid sequence: CASSLDPIPYNEQFF.

This clonotype was seen a few times. The rearrangement links TRBV28 to TRBJ1-2; a possible D gene is TRBD1 (6 bases). This CDR3 is 15 amino acids long. Germline V lookup: CDR1 MDHEN, CDR2 SYDVKM. The V and J ends lost 3 bases and 3 bases respectively, with 14 bases between them. The CDR3 protein is CASSFYLGGHYGYTF. The DNA for the CDR3 is TGTGCCAGCAGTTTTTACCTAGGGGGTCACTATGGCTACACCTTC.

This clonotype has a handful of counts. The rearrangement uses TRBV20-1 and TRBJ1-3, with 7 bases lining up with TRBD1. The CDR3 runs 13 residues. The V gene end was trimmed by 5 bases and the J gene end by 3 bases; junction bases not matched to a gene: 4. Germline-derived CDR1 and CDR2 are DFQATT and SNEGSKA (reference sequence). CDR3 sequence: CSASTGVGNTIYF. CDR3 nucleotides: TGCAGTGCTTCTACAGGGGTTGGAAACACCATATATTTT.

The gene calls are TRBV19 and TRBJ1-5; D unresolved. Germline CDR1 reads LNHDA; CDR2 reads SQIVND (reference sequence). CDR3 size: 11 residues. Between the trimmed V and J ends, which lost 1 base and 13 bases, there was a span of 8 bases. The CDR3 region is CASSIGAIQHF. The CDR3 DNA reads TGTGCCAGTAGTATAGGGGCGATTCAGCATTTT.

This rearrangement joins TRBV28 to TRBJ2-6; no clear D gene. With 5 bases removed from V and 2 bases from J, the gap between germline ends came to 10 bases. The V gene's germline CDR1 is MDHEN and CDR2 SYDVKM. The length of the CDR3 is 15 residues. This chain's CDR3 is CASSPTRPGANVLTF. The CDR3 DNA is TGTGCCAGCAGTCCCACTCGGCCTGGGGCCAACGTCCTGACTTTC.

V gene TRBV6-2 or TRBV6-3 combines with J gene TRBJ1-2; D call uncertain. The CDR3 sequence is 14 residues long. Per the germline V gene, CDR1 is MNHEY and CDR2 is SVGEGT. Trimming removed 6 bases from V and 4 bases from J, with 15 bases in between. The CDR3 is CASSTGGSSYGYTF. CDR3 coding DNA: TGTGCCAGCAGCACGGGCGGCAGTTCCTATGGCTACACCTTC.